This T cell receptor (beta chain) was profiled in a study of response to subunit inactivated influenza vaccine. TCRdb processed the RT-PCR reads anew with MiXCR; each CDR3 protein has one entry. The data contain around 600,000 distinct CDR3 sequences, approximately 10% of them singletons. Germline V lookup: CDR1 MDHEN, CDR2 SYDVKM. The CDR3 has 14 residues. The germline V and J ends were trimmed by 4 bases and 5 bases, with 14 bases remaining between them. A further study also used this sample, focusing on T cells expressing NK-cell markers. That paper notes: UMI-tagged 5'RACE template switching yielded the TCR beta cDNA. One of eight sequenced donors was HCMV-seronegative; the other seven were seropositive. Anti-gamma-delta TCR antibody use in several experiments restricted sorting to alpha-beta TCR T cells. In a handful of donors, dominant NKG2C+ clonotypes were roughly 1.0-8% of CD8+ T cells. Whether expanded NKG2C+ T cell clones were HCMV specific stayed uncertain.

The rearrangement uses TRBV28 and TRBJ2-5; TRBD2 is a possible D gene (6 bases). The specimen was PBMCs from blood, collected on the day of vaccination. The sequence was collected from a man aged 45-60 years who received an inactivated influenza vaccine. CDR3 sequence reads: CASSSPAGWETQYF. CDR3 in DNA: TGTGCCAGCAGTTCCCCCGCGGGGTGGGAGACCCAGTACTTC.